One sample yielded the 20 T cell receptor beta chains listed below, sequenced in a study of blood T cell repertoires in COVID-19. Data came from immunoSEQ multiplex PCR; TCRdb stores just in-frame clones and leaves some out. There are roughly 300,000 clones in the sample; about 89% occur only once, and around 8% lies in the top ten. The sequencing input was peripheral blood. The receptors were gathered from a woman between 45 and 60 years old who had recovered from COVID-19.

The rearrangement uses TRBV30 and TRBJ2-7; 7 bases agree with TRBD2. Germline CDR1 is GTSNPN and CDR2 is SVGIG (reference sequence). The CDR3 extends over 15 amino acids. V gave up 3 bases and J gave up 3 bases; unmatched junction bases: 11. The CDR3 DNA sequence: TGTGCCTGGAGAGGTCGGGTCACGGGAGGCTACGAGCAGTACTTC. Protein: CAWRGRVTGGYEQYF.

V usage is TRBV11-3 and J usage is TRBJ2-5; TRBD1 might be the D (5 bases). Germline lookup yields CDR1 SGHNT and CDR2 YENEEA. The CDR3 has 13 residues. Deletions cut 3 bases from V and 5 bases from J, with 10 bases between. The CDR3 is CASSFHRQETQYF. DNA of the CDR3: TGTGCCAGCAGCTTCCACAGGCAGGAGACCCAGTACTTC.

The chain carries TRBV5-1 and TRBJ1-2; 8 bases fit TRBD1. The V and J ends lost 5 bases and 6 bases, in that order; junction bases with no gene match: 6. Germline V gives CDR1 SGHRS, CDR2 YFSETQ. The CDR3 sequence is 13 residues long. The CDR3 DNA is TGCGCCAGCAGTGGACAGGGTCCGGATGGCTACACCTTC. It translates to CASSGQGPDGYTF.

The chain carries TRBV6-5 and TRBJ1-4, with D maybe TRBD1 (6 bases). V lost 2 bases and J lost 0, with 10 bases in between. The CDR3 extends over 16 amino acids. Per germline, CDR1 MNHEY and CDR2 SVGAGI. CDR3 sequence (DNA): TGTGCCAGCAGTTACCAGGGGCCTACAACTAATGAAAAACTGTTTTTT. As protein: CASSYQGPTTNEKLFF.

This clone came up once. This rearrangement joins TRBV6-5 to TRBJ2-7; 7 bases line up with TRBD1. The trim removed 10 bases at V and 8 bases at J, leaving 20 bases unmatched. This CDR3 has 15 residues. Germline V lookup: CDR1 MNHEY, CDR2 SVGAGI. The CDR3 is CATSPGTASGLQQYF. The CDR3 nucleotides are TGTGCCACCTCACCGGGGACAGCCTCTGGTCTTCAGCAGTACTTC.

The CDR3 protein is CASSLGGVTEAFF. The CDR3 nucleotides are TGTGCCAGCAGCTTAGGCGGGGTCACTGAAGCTTTCTTT. The chain links TRBV7-9 to TRBJ1-1; D is unclear. The CDR3 length is 13 residues. The germline CDR1 and CDR2 sequences are SEHNR and FQNEAQ (reference sequence). The ends were cut back, 1 base at V and 4 bases at J, with 7 bases in the middle.

This clone is a singleton in its sample. The chain is built from TRBV11-2 and TRBJ1-1; no firm D call. V was clipped by 0 bases and J by 6 bases, with 8 bases between them. The CDR3 has 13 residues. Germline CDR1 is SGHAT and CDR2 is FQNNGV. CDR3 coding DNA: TGTGCCAGCAGCTTAGAAGTCGGGTCTGAAGCTTTCTTT. It is translated as CASSLEVGSEAFF.

The V call is TRBV7-2, the J call TRBJ1-2; a possible D gene is TRBD1 (6 bases). The V end lost 3 bases, the J end lost 6 bases, and 14 bases lay between the germline ends. This CDR3 has 14 amino acids. Germline CDR1 reads SGHTA; CDR2 reads FQGNSA. Here the CDR3 DNA reads TGTGCCAGCAGCTTGGGAGCGGGGGGCGATGGCTACACCTTC. Protein sequence: CASSLGAGGDGYTF.

This chain joins TRBV5-1 and TRBJ1-1; no reliable D call. The germline gives CDR1 SGHRS, CDR2 YFSETQ. CDR3 length equals 13 residues. V was clipped by 2 bases and J by 1 base, with 6 bases between them. For the CDR3, the DNA is TGCGCCAGCAGCTTTCCCGGGAACACTGAAGCTTTCTTT. Translated: CASSFPGNTEAFF. The whole variable domain, remainder taken from reference TRBV5-1 and TRBJ1-1, is KAGVTQTPRYLIKTRGQQVTLSCSPISGHRSVSWYQQTPGQGLQFLFEYFSETQRNKGNFPGRFSGRQFSNSRSEMNVSTLELGDSALYLCASSFPGNTEAFFGQGTRLTVV.

V and J are TRBV15 and TRBJ2-1; D is unresolved. CDR1 and CDR2 (germline): LNHNV, YYDKDF (reference sequence). Trimming removed 5 bases from V and 8 bases from J, with 10 bases in between. This CDR3 is built from 12 residues. The CDR3 reads CATSGLYDEQFF. In DNA form, the CDR3 reads TGTGCCACCAGCGGGCTTTACGATGAGCAGTTCTTC.

The chain couples TRBV28 to TRBJ2-5; D might be TRBD2 (5 bases). This CDR3 has 15 amino acids. Germline CDR1 reads MDHEN; CDR2 reads SYDVKM. V dropped 6 bases and J dropped 5 bases, with 19 bases sitting between them. The CDR3 coding sequence is TGTGCCAGCAGCCCCCGGGCCCTAAGGAGGGAGACCCAGTACTTC. This encodes CASSPRALRRETQYF.

J is TRBJ2-2 and V is TRBV19; D may be TRBD1 (5 bases). V was clipped by 5 bases and J by 0 bases, with 16 bases between them. Per the germline V gene, CDR1 is LNHDA and CDR2 is SQIVND (reference sequence). The CDR3 extends over 17 amino acids. CDR3 loop: CASSGAVILANTGELFF. For the CDR3, the DNA is TGTGCCAGTAGTGGGGCGGTCATACTCGCGAACACCGGGGAGCTGTTTTTT.

This rearrangement joins TRBV4-2 to TRBJ2-1, with TRBD2 identical over 11 bases. V lost 2 bases and J lost 8; bases outside the gene matches: 8. This CDR3 is 16 amino acids long. Germline-derived CDR1 and CDR2 are LGHNA and YNFKEQ. Here the CDR3 DNA reads TGTGCCAGCAGCCAAAGGCTACTAGCGGGAGTCGATGAGCAGTTCTTC. It yields the protein CASSQRLLAGVDEQFF.

The chain couples TRBV7-2 to TRBJ2-5; the match to TRBD2 covers 15 bases. The V gene's germline CDR1 is SGHTA and CDR2 FQGNSA. Trimming cost V 4 bases and J 4 bases; bases outside gene matches: 10. The CDR3 consists of 18 residues. CDR3 sequence reads: CASSWTPGLAGGLETQYF. In DNA, the CDR3 is TGTGCCAGCAGCTGGACCCCGGGACTAGCGGGAGGTTTAGAGACCCAGTACTTC.

The chain recombines TRBV5-4 with TRBJ2-5, with D tentatively TRBD1 (6 bases). Trimming shortened V by 3 bases and J by 2 bases, and 8 bases separated the two germline ends. Germline CDR1 SGHNT, CDR2 YYREEE (reference sequence). The CDR3 contains 13 residues. As DNA, the CDR3 is TGTGCCAGCAGCTATGACAGGCAAGAGACCCAGTACTTC. Protein product: CASSYDRQETQYF.

CDR3 protein: CASSPAGGSTEQYF. The CDR3, as DNA: TGTGCCAGCAGCCCGGCGGGCGGGAGCACCGAGCAGTACTTC. The chain couples TRBV7-8 to TRBJ2-7; 7 nucleotides match TRBD2. The V segment lost 5 bases and the J segment 6 bases; nucleotides outside the gene matches: 10. This CDR3 has 14 amino acids. Germline CDR1 SGHVS, CDR2 FQNEAQ. Combining the CDR3 with reference TRBV7-8 and TRBJ2-7 gives the whole variable domain GAGVSQSPRYKVAKRGQDVALRCDPISGHVSLFWYQQALGQGPEFLTYFQNEAQLDKSGLPSDRFFAERPEGSVSTLKIQRTQQEDSAVYLCASSPAGGSTEQYFGPGTRLTVT.

The rearrangement joins TRBV19 to TRBJ2-1; TRBD2 aligns across 13 bases. Germline V gene data show CDR1 as LNHDA and CDR2 as SQIVND (reference sequence). The CDR3 covers 17 residues. V lost 1 base, J lost 9 bases, and 9 bases stayed unmatched. In nucleotides, the CDR3 is TGTGCCAGTAGTATAGTTGGACTAGCGGGAGCTCGGCGTGAGCAGTTCTTC. Its translation is CASSIVGLAGARREQFF.

This chain links TRBV11-3 with TRBJ2-1; 14 bases match TRBD2. The CDR3 is made up of 17 amino acids. Looked up from germline, CDR1 is SGHNT and CDR2 is YENEEA. V lost 5 bases, J lost 9 bases, and 12 bases stayed unmatched. Written as DNA, the CDR3 is TGTGCCAGCAGCACGGGACTAGCGGGAGCCCAGGAGGGTGAGCAGTTCTTC. Protein product: CASSTGLAGAQEGEQFF. The full variable domain, completed using reference TRBV11-3 and TRBJ2-1, is EAGVVQSPRYKIIEKKQPVAFWCNPISGHNTLYWYLQNLGQGPELLIRYENEEAVDDSQLPKDRFSAERLKGVDSTLKIQPAELGDSAVYLCASSTGLAGAQEGEQFFGPGTRLTVL.

Turning to this clone: The same CDR3 also results from other DNA sequences found in this sample. V usage is TRBV7-2 and J usage is TRBJ2-7; tentative D call: TRBD2 (6 bases). The V end lost 2 bases, the J end lost 2 bases, and 10 bases lay between the germline ends. CDR1 and CDR2 from the germline V gene are SGHTA and FQGNSA. This CDR3 region has 14 residues. The CDR3 is CASSLSGGAYEQYF. The CDR3 region has the DNA TGTGCCAGCAGCTTAAGCGGAGGGGCCTACGAGCAGTACTTC.

The CDR3 nucleotides are TGTGCCTGGAGTGTAGGGGGACACAACACCGGGGAGCTGTTTTTT. This encodes CAWSVGGHNTGELFF. This sequence joins TRBV30 and TRBJ2-2, with D possibly matching TRBD1 (6 bases). Germline V lookup: CDR1 GTSNPN, CDR2 SVGIG (reference sequence). V shed 0 bases and J shed 2 bases, with 10 bases lying between them. The CDR3 contains 15 residues.